The 2 T cell receptor beta chains in this list originate from one sample, sequenced in a study of T-cell reconstitution after alpha-beta-depleted transplantation in children. Using unique molecular identifiers, the investigators prepared the TCRbeta library. In TCRdb, the PCR reads were re-called with MiXCR into one record per CDR3 protein. This table has some 43,000 distinct CDR3 sequences, about a tenth appearing once. Sequenced material: PBMCs, mostly from graft donor cells, taken 60 days after TCRalphabeta/CD19-depleted stem cell transplant. These receptors were collected from a male patient between 2 and 15 years old who had a stem cell transplant for chronic granulomatous disease, so the T cells may come from the graft donor.

The sample holds many counts of this clonotype. The chain recombines TRBV7-2 with TRBJ2-7; possibly TRBD2 for D (7 bases). The CDR3 spans 15 residues. Germline values: CDR1 SGHTA, CDR2 FQGNSA. Trimming left V 1 base short and J 4 bases short, with 14 bases between. The CDR3 sequence is CASSLGGGPAYEQYF. The CDR3 DNA follows: TGTGCCAGCAGCTTAGGGGGGGGCCCCGCGTACGAGCAGTACTTC.

This clonotype was picked up many times. V usage is TRBV20-1 and J usage is TRBJ2-1; either TRBD1 or TRBD2 may fit D (5 bases each). The CDR3 has 13 residues. Germline V gene data show CDR1 as DFQATT and CDR2 as SNEGSKA (reference sequence). The V end lost 5 bases, the J end lost 3 bases, and 11 bases lay between the germline ends. CDR3 loop: CSAPLGDYNEQFF. As DNA, the CDR3 is TGCAGTGCTCCTCTGGGGGACTACAATGAGCAGTTCTTC.